This T cell receptor (beta chain) came from a study of T cell changes during pregnancy in multiple sclerosis. This clone was detected once. CDR3 size: 16 residues. With V trimmed by 7 bases and J by 6 bases, 11 bases remained unmatched. In germline, CDR1 is LNHNV, CDR2 YYDKDF (reference sequence). Sequencing used immunoSEQ multiplex PCR; TCRdb keeps in-frame clones, though not all of them. The data hold under 50,000 clones, with approximately 95% observed a single time. The receptor comes from a female donor with multiple sclerosis, enrolled in a pregnancy study. This chain connects TRBV15 to TRBJ2-2; 10 bases are a match to TRBD1. The sample was CD8+ T cells from peripheral blood mononuclear cells, taken in the first trimester of pregnancy. The DNA for the CDR3 is TGTGCCACCACCCAACCGGGACAGGGGCCGTCCGGGGAGCTGTTTTTT. Its translation is CATTQPGQGPSGELFF.